These 14 T cell receptor beta chains share one sample of origin, sequenced in a study of T cell responses to AZD1222 COVID-19 vaccine. Only in-frame clones appear in the TCRdb table, and some are missing; sequencing was by immunoSEQ multiplex PCR. This sample has roughly 130,000 clones; 80% to 90% occur once, and the top ten carry approximately 3.4%. Sequencing was performed on peripheral blood, taken on day 0 of AZD1222 vaccination. These receptors were taken from an adult in good health.

This chain's CDR3 is CASSQESTGRSYEQYF. For the CDR3, the DNA is TGCGCCAGCAGCCAAGAAAGCACGGGTCGCTCCTACGAGCAGTACTTC. V usage is TRBV4-3 and J usage is TRBJ2-7; no reliable D call. Germline values: CDR1 LGHNA, CDR2 YSLEER. There are 16 residues in the CDR3. The V end lost 0 bases, the J end lost 0 bases, and 12 bases lay between the germline ends.

The V gene is TRBV2, the J gene TRBJ2-7; D possibly corresponds to TRBD1 (5 bases). With 6 bases removed from V and 2 bases from J, the gap between germline ends came to 23 bases. The germline V gene has CDR1 SNHLY and CDR2 FYNNEI. CDR3 length: 17 residues. The CDR3 reads CASRAVDTGYRTYEQYF. Written as DNA, the CDR3 is TGTGCCAGCAGAGCTGTCGATACAGGATATAGGACCTACGAGCAGTACTTC.

V gene TRBV27 combines with J gene TRBJ1-1; possible D gene TRBD1, 6 bases. Germline V gene sequence: CDR1 MNHEY, CDR2 SMNVEV (reference sequence). The CDR3 consists of 14 residues. The V gene lost 6 bases and the J gene lost 3 bases, with 14 bases spanning the gap. Here the CDR3 reads CASRPLGQHTEAFF. DNA of the CDR3: TGTGCCAGCAGACCCCTCGGACAGCACACTGAAGCTTTCTTT.

This chain joins TRBV2 and TRBJ1-4; D unclear. Between the trimmed V and J ends, which lost 6 bases and 7 bases, there was a span of 15 bases. This CDR3 comprises 14 residues. The germline gives CDR1 SNHLY, CDR2 FYNNEI. CDR3 sequence (DNA): TGTGCCAGCAGCCGACTAATTGTGGGTGAAAAACTGTTTTTT. Translation: CASSRLIVGEKLFF. Supplemented by reference TRBV2 and TRBJ1-4, the full variable domain reads EPEVTQTPSHQVTQMGQEVILRCVPISNHLYFYWYRQILGQKVEFLVSFYNNEISEKSEIFDDQFSVERPDGSNFTLKIRSTKLEDSAMYFCASSRLIVGEKLFFGSGTQLSVL.

This clone was found once. V usage is TRBV28 and J usage is TRBJ1-2; D not certain. The CDR3 has 13 residues. V was cut by 4 bases and J by 5 bases, with 11 bases left in between. Germline V gives CDR1 MDHEN, CDR2 SYDVKM. CDR3 nucleotide sequence: TGTGCCAGCAGTTCTATCGACACGTATGGCTACACCTTC. Translating gives CASSSIDTYGYTF.

The chain joins TRBV7-6 to TRBJ2-7; D is tentatively TRBD1 or TRBD2 (6 bases each). Germline V gene data show CDR1 as SGHVS and CDR2 as FNYEAQ. Trimming took 5 bases from V and 7 from J, leaving 21 bases between them. The CDR3 contains 15 residues. The CDR3 nucleotides read TGTGCCAGCAGCACCGTAGGGGGAGGATCCGGGGAGCAGTACTTC. As protein: CASSTVGGGSGEQYF.

The CDR3 DNA follows: TGTGCCAGCAAGGCAGGTGGGTCCTACGAGCAGTACTTC. It specifies CASKAGGSYEQYF. The V gene is TRBV27, the J gene TRBJ2-7; no definite D call. CDR3 length equals 13 residues. V was shortened by 7 bases and J by 1 base, with 11 bases between the two germline ends. In germline, CDR1 is MNHEY, CDR2 SMNVEV (reference sequence).

The chain is built from TRBV7-3 and TRBJ2-1; TRBD2 matches 13 bases. This CDR3 has 15 amino acids. Trimming cost V 5 bases and J 7 bases; bases outside gene matches: 5. Germline-derived CDR1 and CDR2 are SGHTA and FQGTGA. This chain's CDR3 is CASSNGLAGVNEQFF. DNA of the CDR3: TGTGCCAGCAGCAACGGACTAGCGGGAGTAAATGAGCAGTTCTTC.

This rearrangement joins TRBV7-9 to TRBJ2-5; 13 nucleotides match TRBD2. CDR3 size: 17 residues. The germline V gene encodes CDR1 SEHNR and CDR2 FQNEAQ (reference sequence). The junction had 4 bases not matched to a gene; V was cut back by 3 bases and J by 0 bases. DNA of the CDR3: TGTGCCAGCAGCTTGGGACTAGCGGGACAGCACCAAGAGACCCAGTACTTC. This sequence encodes CASSLGLAGQHQETQYF.

The V gene is TRBV5-6, the J gene TRBJ1-1; D not resolved. The CDR3 is 13 amino acids. The V gene lost 4 bases and the J gene lost 8 bases, with 15 bases spanning the gap. The germline V gene encodes CDR1 SGHDT and CDR2 YYEEEE. CDR3 nucleotides: TGTGCCAGCAGCCGATCGCGGGGTAGGGAAGCTTTCTTT. Translation gives CASSRSRGREAFF. The full variable domain, rest sourced from reference TRBV5-6 and TRBJ1-1, is DAGVTQSPTHLIKTRGQQVTLRCSPKSGHDTVSWYQQALGQGPQFIFQYYEEEERQRGNFPDRFSGHQFPNYSSELNVNALLLGDSALYLCASSRSRGREAFFGQGTRLTVV.

The chain combines TRBV27 with TRBJ1-5; D call uncertain. Per the germline V gene, CDR1 is MNHEY and CDR2 is SMNVEV (reference sequence). V was trimmed by 3 bases and J by 3 bases, leaving 6 bases between them. CDR3 length: 13 amino acids. In DNA, the CDR3 is TGTGCCAGCAGTTTGTTATTCAATCAGCCCCAGCATTTT. This encodes CASSLLFNQPQHF.

V and J are TRBV7-8 and TRBJ2-4; D might be TRBD2 (5 bases). V was clipped by 3 bases and J by 3 bases, with 18 bases between them. CDR1 SGHVS and CDR2 FQNEAQ come from the germline V gene. CDR3 length: 17 residues. CDR3 amino acids: CASSFEGPVLGKNIQYF. CDR3 sequence (DNA): TGTGCCAGCAGCTTTGAGGGTCCCGTATTAGGCAAAAACATTCAGTACTTC.

V and J are TRBV4-3 and TRBJ1-2; no reliable D call. This CDR3 contains 17 residues. V was pared by 0 bases and J by 3 bases, with 17 bases between. Germline values: CDR1 LGHNA, CDR2 YSLEER. The CDR3 loop reads CASSQDHEGTLYYGYTF. The CDR3 DNA reads TGCGCCAGCAGCCAAGATCACGAGGGAACCTTATACTATGGCTACACCTTC.

This clone was found once. V gene TRBV5-6 combines with J gene TRBJ1-1; D is possibly TRBD1 (6 bases). The V gene's germline CDR1 is SGHDT and CDR2 YYEEEE. V was trimmed by 0 bases and J by 10 bases, leaving 13 bases between them. The CDR3 totals 13 residues. The CDR3 DNA reads as TGTGCCAGCAGCTTGGTTCGCTCAGGGGCAGCTTTCTTT. Translation: CASSLVRSGAAFF.